This T cell receptor (beta chain) was profiled in a study of human T cells and chemical hapten exposure. Sample time point: patch test 1, 2 weeks after DPC sensitization. Described treatment: therapeutic diphenylcyclopropenone sensitization with weekly scalp DPC. This clonotype was counted ten times or more. TCRdb fed the RACE reads into MiXCR, producing one record per CDR3 protein. The sample yields around 120,000 distinct CDR3 sequences, more than 9.5% seen once. This TCR was sampled from a woman in her 40s with alopecia areata. Some clones in this sample may be carry-over from other donors' samples. The specimen was whole blood, collected in connection with sensitization to the hapten diphenylcyclopropenone (DPC).

The DNA of the CDR3 is TGCAGTGCTGGTCGGCCTTCTGGAAACACCATATATTTT. This encodes CSAGRPSGNTIYF. This chain links TRBV20-1 with TRBJ1-3; D not certain. Deletions cut 5 bases from V and 1 base from J, with 9 bases between. This CDR3 region has 13 residues. CDR1 DFQATT and CDR2 SNEGSKA come from the germline V gene (reference sequence).